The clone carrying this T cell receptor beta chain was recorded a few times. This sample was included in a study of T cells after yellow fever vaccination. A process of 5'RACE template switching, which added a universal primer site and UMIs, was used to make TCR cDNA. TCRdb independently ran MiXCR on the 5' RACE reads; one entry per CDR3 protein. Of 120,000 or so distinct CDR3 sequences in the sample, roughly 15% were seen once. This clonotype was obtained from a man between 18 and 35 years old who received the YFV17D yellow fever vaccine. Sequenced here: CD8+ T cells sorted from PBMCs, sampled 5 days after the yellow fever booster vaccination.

The CDR3 bases are TGCAGTGCTAATGACAGGCAACAACGCTATGGCTACACCTTC. Translated: CSANDRQQRYGYTF. The chain carries TRBV20-1 and TRBJ1-2; perhaps TRBD1 as D (6 bases). V was trimmed by 4 bases and J by 4 bases, leaving 16 bases between them. The CDR3 totals 14 residues. The germline V gene has CDR1 DFQATT and CDR2 SNEGSKA (reference sequence).